Presented here are 22 T cell receptor beta chains from one specimen sequenced in a study of OX40 agonist ivuxolimab in advanced cancers. This table comes from immunoSEQ multiplex PCR, and its TCRdb copy is limited to in-frame clones, with some not included. The sample includes 55,000 to 80,000 clones, 70% to 90% of them seen just once. The starting material was CD4+ or CD8+ T cells sorted from blood, obtained in a trial of the OX40 agonist ivuxolimab. The receptor source for this set is an adult with an advanced solid tumor such as melanoma, head and neck, liver or kidney cancer.

CDR3 nucleotide sequence: TGTGCCAGCAGTCGTCAGACTAGCGGGAAGGGGACCGGGGAGCTGTTTTTT. This sequence encodes CASSRQTSGKGTGELFF. The chain is built from TRBV28 and TRBJ2-2; TRBD2 matches at 11 bases. Germline values: CDR1 MDHEN, CDR2 SYDVKM. The CDR3 loop spans 17 amino acids. J was trimmed by 5 bases and V by 5 bases; bases with no gene match: 10.

J is TRBJ1-6 and V is TRBV6-6, with a weak D call TRBD1 (5 bases). The V end lost 3 bases, the J end lost 6 bases, and 12 bases lay between the germline ends. Looked up from germline, CDR1 is MNHNY and CDR2 is SVGAGI (reference sequence). This CDR3 spans 15 amino acids. The CDR3 loop reads CASSYVQGGNSPLHF. The CDR3 DNA reads as TGTGCCAGCAGTTATGTCCAGGGAGGTAATTCACCCCTCCACTTT.

The chain has TRBV11-3 and TRBJ1-5, with D possibly being TRBD1 (6 bases). Trimming took 10 bases from V and 5 from J, leaving 21 bases between them. CDR1 is SGHNT and CDR2 is YENEEA in the germline V gene. The CDR3 runs 15 residues. DNA for the CDR3: TGTGCCACCGGGGTCGGCATGCCAGGGGATCAGCCCCAGCATTTT. This translates into CATGVGMPGDQPQHF.

The chain couples TRBV11-2 to TRBJ2-2; D ambiguous. CDR1 and CDR2 from the germline V gene are SGHAT and FQNNGV. V was clipped by 1 base and J by 5 bases, with 5 bases between them. This CDR3 has 13 amino acids. This CDR3 reads CASSLVHTGELFF. Here the CDR3 DNA reads TGTGCCAGCAGCTTAGTACATACCGGGGAGCTGTTTTTT.

The genes are TRBV4-1 and TRBJ2-7; no clear D. Trimming shortened V by 0 bases and J by 4 bases, and 7 bases separated the two germline ends. Germline-derived CDR1 and CDR2 are MGHRA and YSYEKL. The CDR3 contains 13 residues. This CDR3 is CASSQDRAYEQYF. The CDR3 coding sequence is TGCGCCAGCAGCCAAGATAGGGCTTACGAGCAGTACTTC.

The J gene is TRBJ1-5, the V gene TRBV11-2; D gene unclear. CDR3 length: 15 residues. The V end was cut by 2 bases, the J end by 0 bases, with 8 bases between. CDR1 and CDR2 from the germline V gene are SGHAT and FQNNGV. The CDR3 here is CASSLWDNSNQPQHF. The CDR3 coding sequence is TGTGCCAGCAGCTTATGGGATAATAGCAATCAGCCCCAGCATTTT.

Here the CDR3 DNA reads TGTGCCAGCAGTGAATTAGGGGAGGCTAATGAAAAACTGTTTTTT. Translation gives CASSELGEANEKLFF. The V gene is TRBV6-1, the J gene TRBJ1-4; possibly TRBD1 for D (5 bases). This CDR3 spans 15 amino acids. Germline assignment: CDR1 MNHNS and CDR2 SASEGT. The V and J ends lost 2 bases and 3 bases respectively, with 10 bases between them.

The chain recombines TRBV7-6 with TRBJ1-1; D is unresolved. Trimming took off 5 bases at V and 2 bases at J, with 12 bases between the two ends. The germline gives CDR1 SGHVS, CDR2 FNYEAQ. The CDR3 contains 14 residues. CDR3 region: CASSPLQKNTEAFF. CDR3 coding DNA: TGTGCCAGCAGCCCCCTTCAAAAAAACACTGAAGCTTTCTTT.

The chain uses TRBV28 and TRBJ1-5; D might be TRBD1 (6 bases). The CDR3 totals 17 residues. The germline CDR1 and CDR2 sequences are MDHEN and SYDVKM. The V and J ends lost 7 bases and 10 bases respectively, with 29 bases between them. The CDR3 DNA reads TGTGCCAGCAAAAAAATCGAACGGGTTGGGGGGCTGGGACCCCAGCATTTT. This gives the protein CASKKIERVGGLGPQHF.

V gene TRBV6-4 combines with J gene TRBJ2-3; possibly TRBD2 for D (5 bases). CDR3 length: 15 residues. CDR1 is MRHNA, CDR2 SNTAGT, per germline. Trimming removed 3 bases at V and 2 bases at J, with 12 bases between. The CDR3 reads CASSESPAATDTQYF. The CDR3 DNA reads TGTGCCAGCAGTGAGTCCCCAGCGGCCACAGATACGCAGTATTTT.

The rearrangement joins TRBV6-1 to TRBJ2-7; possibly TRBD2 for D (6 bases). V dropped 8 bases and J dropped 0 bases, with 17 bases sitting between them. This CDR3 is 15 amino acids long. Germline V gene data show CDR1 as MNHNS and CDR2 as SASEGT. CDR3 nucleotide sequence: TGTGCCAGCTGGGGCGGGACCGCCAGCTCCTACGAGCAGTACTTC. Amino acid sequence: CASWGGTASSYEQYF.

The V gene is TRBV6-5, the J gene TRBJ2-3; D is uncertain. The germline gives CDR1 MNHEY, CDR2 SVGAGI. The V end lost 0 bases, the J end lost 2 bases, and 6 bases lay between the germline ends. This CDR3 contains 14 residues. As DNA, the CDR3 is TGTGCCAGCAGTTACTCCCTGATCACAGATACGCAGTATTTT. Translated, it gives CASSYSLITDTQYF.

The chain recombines TRBV10-3 with TRBJ2-7; TRBD1 matches at 9 bases. The CDR3 length is 16 residues. V was pared by 4 bases and J by 1 base, with 8 bases of the junction left unmatched. Looked up from germline, CDR1 is ENHRY and CDR2 is SYGVKD. In DNA form, the CDR3 reads TGTGCCATCAGTGTCCCCGCGACAGGGGGATCCTACGAGCAGTACTTC. Translating gives CAISVPATGGSYEQYF.

The rearrangement links TRBV6-5 to TRBJ2-1; 7 bases fit TRBD2. This CDR3 comprises 15 residues. The J segment lost 3 bases and the V segment lost 3 bases, leaving 5 bases of the junction unmatched. The germline V gene encodes CDR1 MNHEY and CDR2 SVGAGI. The CDR3, as DNA: TGTGCCAGCAGTTATCGGCCTAGCGGCTACAATGAGCAGTTCTTC. This sequence encodes CASSYRPSGYNEQFF.

This clone was counted a few times. The rearrangement links TRBV18 to TRBJ1-4; unclear D gene. V shed 2 bases and J shed 6 bases, with 10 bases lying between them. The CDR3 spans 14 residues. CDR1 is KGHSH, CDR2 LQKENI, per germline. The CDR3 loop is CASSPVNGDEKLFF. CDR3 sequence (DNA): TGTGCCAGCTCACCAGTAAACGGGGATGAAAAACTGTTTTTT. The full variable domain, completed using reference TRBV18 and TRBJ1-4, is NAGVMQNPRHLVRRRGQEARLRCSPMKGHSHVYWYRQLPEEGLKFMVYLQKENIIDESGMPKERFSAEFPKEGPSILRIQQVVRGDSAAYFCASSPVNGDEKLFFGSGTQLSVL.

The chain links TRBV5-1 to TRBJ2-1; maybe TRBD1 (5 bases). CDR1 SGHRS and CDR2 YFSETQ come from the germline V gene. The CDR3 loop spans 16 amino acids. V was trimmed by 0 bases and J by 5 bases, leaving 15 bases between them. The CDR3 spells CASSLAPQGGHNEQFF. The DNA of the CDR3 is TGCGCCAGCAGCTTGGCTCCGCAGGGTGGCCACAATGAGCAGTTCTTC.

The gene calls are TRBV11-3 and TRBJ1-2; D is ambiguous. Trimming removed 0 bases from V and 7 bases from J, with 3 bases in between. The CDR3 runs 11 residues. Germline CDR1 SGHNT, CDR2 YENEEA. The CDR3 protein is CASSLDGGYTF. The DNA for the CDR3 is TGTGCCAGCAGCTTAGACGGTGGCTACACCTTC.

The chain uses TRBV10-2 and TRBJ2-3; D unresolved. Germline-derived CDR1 and CDR2 are WSHSY and SAAADI. The CDR3 runs 13 residues. V was cut by 6 bases and J by 0 bases, with 7 bases left in between. The DNA of the CDR3 is TGCGCCAGCAGGGGCTCTAGCACAGATACGCAGTATTTT. Protein sequence: CASRGSSTDTQYF.

The chain couples TRBV7-8 to TRBJ1-2; D gene unclear. The CDR3 length is 15 residues. Germline V gene sequence: CDR1 SGHVS, CDR2 FQNEAQ. V was pared by 2 bases and J by 7 bases, with 17 bases between. The CDR3 nucleotides read TGTGCCAGCAGCTTAAGCCAGCAAGATTATGGTGGCTACACCTTC. This encodes CASSLSQQDYGGYTF.

The chain recombines TRBV29-1 with TRBJ1-2; D is uncertain. CDR1 is SQVTM, CDR2 ANQGSEA, per germline. Trimming cost V 4 bases and J 1 base, with 7 bases left between them. The CDR3 has 12 residues. CDR3 sequence reads: CSVAAFNYGYTF. The CDR3 nucleotides read TGCAGCGTTGCGGCGTTTAACTATGGCTACACCTTC. Complete variable domain (other parts from reference TRBV29-1 and TRBJ1-2): SAVISQKPSRDICQRGTSLTIQCQVDSQVTMMFWYRQQPGQSLTLIATANQGSEATYESGFVIDKFPISRPNLTFSTLTVSNMSPEDSSIYLCSVAAFNYGYTFGSGTRLTVV.

This chain links TRBV7-2 with TRBJ2-1; unclear D gene. The CDR3 totals 15 residues. Per germline, CDR1 SGHTA and CDR2 FQGNSA. The ends were cut back, 0 bases at V and 0 bases at J, with 6 bases in the middle. The CDR3: CASSLAVSSYNEQFF. CDR3 nucleotides: TGTGCCAGCAGCTTAGCGGTCAGCTCCTACAATGAGCAGTTCTTC.

The chain combines TRBV29-1 with TRBJ1-1, with D uncertain. The CDR3 spans 14 residues. In germline, CDR1 is SQVTM, CDR2 ANQGSEA. With 3 bases removed from V and 4 bases from J, the gap between germline ends came to 15 bases. The CDR3 is CSVDNRVTGTEAFF. The CDR3, as DNA: TGCAGCGTTGATAACCGGGTGACGGGCACTGAAGCTTTCTTT.